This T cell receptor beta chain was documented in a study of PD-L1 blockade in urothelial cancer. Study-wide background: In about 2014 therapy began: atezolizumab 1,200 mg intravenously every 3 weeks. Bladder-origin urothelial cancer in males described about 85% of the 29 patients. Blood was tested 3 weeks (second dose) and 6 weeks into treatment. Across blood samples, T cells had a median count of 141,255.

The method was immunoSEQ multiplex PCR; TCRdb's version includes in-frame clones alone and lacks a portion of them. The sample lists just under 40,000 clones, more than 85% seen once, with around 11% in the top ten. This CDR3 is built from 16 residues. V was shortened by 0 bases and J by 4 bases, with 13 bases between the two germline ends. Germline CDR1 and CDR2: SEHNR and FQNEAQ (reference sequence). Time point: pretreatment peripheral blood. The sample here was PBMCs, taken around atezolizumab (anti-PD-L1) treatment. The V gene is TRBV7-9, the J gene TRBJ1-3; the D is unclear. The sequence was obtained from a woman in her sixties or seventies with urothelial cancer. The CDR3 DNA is TGTGCCAGCAGCTTAGCGATACGGGTTGAAGGAAACACCATATATTTT. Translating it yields CASSLAIRVEGNTIYF.